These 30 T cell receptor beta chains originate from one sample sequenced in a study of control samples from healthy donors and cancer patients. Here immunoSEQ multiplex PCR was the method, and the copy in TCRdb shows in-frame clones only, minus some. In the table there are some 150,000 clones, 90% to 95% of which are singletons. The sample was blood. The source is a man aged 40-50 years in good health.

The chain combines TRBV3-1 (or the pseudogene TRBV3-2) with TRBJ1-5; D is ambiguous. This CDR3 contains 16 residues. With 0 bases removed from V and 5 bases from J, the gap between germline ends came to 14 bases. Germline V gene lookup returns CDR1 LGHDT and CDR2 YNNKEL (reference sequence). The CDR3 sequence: CASSQDSGRIDQPQHF. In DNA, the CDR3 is TGTGCCAGCAGCCAAGATTCCGGAAGAATAGATCAGCCCCAGCATTTT.

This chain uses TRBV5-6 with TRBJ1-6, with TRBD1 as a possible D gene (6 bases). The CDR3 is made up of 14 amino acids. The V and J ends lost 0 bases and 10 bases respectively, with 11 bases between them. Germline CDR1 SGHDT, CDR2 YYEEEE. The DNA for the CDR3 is TGTGCCAGCAGCTTGGATAGGGGGGACTCACCCCTCCACTTT. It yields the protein CASSLDRGDSPLHF.

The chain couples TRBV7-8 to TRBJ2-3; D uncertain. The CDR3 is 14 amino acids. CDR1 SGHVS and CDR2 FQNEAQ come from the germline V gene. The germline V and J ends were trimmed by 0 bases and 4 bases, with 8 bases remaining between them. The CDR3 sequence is CASSLAQSSDTQYF. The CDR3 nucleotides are TGTGCCAGCAGCTTAGCGCAGTCATCAGATACGCAGTATTTT.

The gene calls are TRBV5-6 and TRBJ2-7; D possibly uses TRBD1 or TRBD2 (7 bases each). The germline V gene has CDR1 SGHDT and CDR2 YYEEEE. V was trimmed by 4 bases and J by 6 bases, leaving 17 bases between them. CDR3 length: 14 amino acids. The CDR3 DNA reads TGTGCCAGCAGCCTTAGACAGGGAGGGACCGAGCAGTACTTC. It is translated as CASSLRQGGTEQYF.

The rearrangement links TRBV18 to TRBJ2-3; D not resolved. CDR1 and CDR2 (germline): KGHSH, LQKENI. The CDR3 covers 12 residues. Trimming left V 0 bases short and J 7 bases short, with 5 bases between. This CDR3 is CASSPPENTQYF. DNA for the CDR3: TGTGCCAGCTCACCACCTGAGAATACGCAGTATTTT.

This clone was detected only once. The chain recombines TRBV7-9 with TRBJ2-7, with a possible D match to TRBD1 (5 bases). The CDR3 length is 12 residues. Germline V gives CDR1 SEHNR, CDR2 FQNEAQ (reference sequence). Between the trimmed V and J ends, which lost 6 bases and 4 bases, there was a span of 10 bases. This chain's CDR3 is CASSSQEYEQYF. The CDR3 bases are TGTGCCAGCAGTTCACAGGAATACGAGCAGTACTTC.

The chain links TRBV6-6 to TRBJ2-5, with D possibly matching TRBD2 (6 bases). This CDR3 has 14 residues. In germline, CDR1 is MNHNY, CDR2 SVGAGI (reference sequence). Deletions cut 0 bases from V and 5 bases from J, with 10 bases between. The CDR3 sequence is CASSYSAGWETQYF. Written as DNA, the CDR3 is TGTGCCAGCAGTTACTCGGCGGGGTGGGAGACCCAGTACTTC.

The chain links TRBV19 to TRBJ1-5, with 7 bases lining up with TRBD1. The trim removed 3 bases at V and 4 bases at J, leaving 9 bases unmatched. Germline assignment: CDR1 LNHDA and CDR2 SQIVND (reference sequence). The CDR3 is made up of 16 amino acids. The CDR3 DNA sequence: TGTGCCAGTAGTATGATATTCAGGGACAGAAATCAGCCCCAGCATTTT. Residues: CASSMIFRDRNQPQHF.

Written as DNA, the CDR3 is TGTGCCAGCAAATCCTCACAGGGCCGGGTTGAAGCTTTCTTT. As protein: CASKSSQGRVEAFF. V usage is TRBV4-2 and J usage is TRBJ1-1; perhaps TRBD1 as D (6 bases). Trimming removed 7 bases at V and 7 bases at J, with 19 bases between. CDR1 LGHNA and CDR2 YNFKEQ come from the germline V gene. The CDR3 totals 14 residues.

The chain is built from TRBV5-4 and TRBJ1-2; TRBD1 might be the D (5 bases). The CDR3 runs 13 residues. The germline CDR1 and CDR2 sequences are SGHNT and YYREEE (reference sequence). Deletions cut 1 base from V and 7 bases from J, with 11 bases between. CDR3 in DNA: TGTGCCAGCAGCTTGCAAGGGGCGCCTGGCTACACCTTC. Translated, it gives CASSLQGAPGYTF. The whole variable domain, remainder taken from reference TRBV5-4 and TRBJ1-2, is ETGVTQSPTHLIKTRGQQVTLRCSSQSGHNTVSWYQQALGQGPQFIFQYYREEENGRGNFPPRFSGLQFPNYSSELNVNALELDDSALYLCASSLQGAPGYTFGSGTRLTVV.

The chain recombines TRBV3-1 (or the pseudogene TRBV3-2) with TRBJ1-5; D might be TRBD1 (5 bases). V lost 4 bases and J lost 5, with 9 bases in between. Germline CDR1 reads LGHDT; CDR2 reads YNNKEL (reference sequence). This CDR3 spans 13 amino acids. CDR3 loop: CASSPRQYQPQHF. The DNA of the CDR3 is TGTGCCAGCAGCCCTCGACAGTATCAGCCCCAGCATTTT.

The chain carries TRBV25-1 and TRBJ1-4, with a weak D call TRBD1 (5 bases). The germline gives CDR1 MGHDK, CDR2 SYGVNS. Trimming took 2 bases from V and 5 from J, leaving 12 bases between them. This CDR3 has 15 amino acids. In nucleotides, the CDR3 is TGTGCCAGCAGTGAACGGCCAGGGCCCAATGAAAAACTGTTTTTT. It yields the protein CASSERPGPNEKLFF.

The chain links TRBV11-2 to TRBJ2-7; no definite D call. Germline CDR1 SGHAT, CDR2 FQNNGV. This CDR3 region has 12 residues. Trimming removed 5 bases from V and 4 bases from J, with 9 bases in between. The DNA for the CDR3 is TGTGCCAGCAGCCCCGGCGGATACGAGCAGTACTTC. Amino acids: CASSPGGYEQYF.

In DNA form, the CDR3 reads TGTGCCAGCAGCTCAAGGGACCACCGGCGAGAGACCCAGTACTTC. Translated, it gives CASSSRDHRRETQYF. The chain combines TRBV7-9 with TRBJ2-5; D possibly uses TRBD1 or TRBD2 (5 bases each). The CDR3 extends over 15 amino acids. Germline V gene lookup returns CDR1 SEHNR and CDR2 FQNEAQ (reference sequence). The V and J ends lost 4 bases and 4 bases respectively, with 16 bases between them.

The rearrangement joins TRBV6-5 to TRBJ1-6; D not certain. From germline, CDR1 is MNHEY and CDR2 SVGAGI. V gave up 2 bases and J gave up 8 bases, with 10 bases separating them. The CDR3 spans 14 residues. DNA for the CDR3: TGTGCCAGCAGTTACGGGGTTTTTGATTCACCCCTCCACTTT. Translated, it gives CASSYGVFDSPLHF.

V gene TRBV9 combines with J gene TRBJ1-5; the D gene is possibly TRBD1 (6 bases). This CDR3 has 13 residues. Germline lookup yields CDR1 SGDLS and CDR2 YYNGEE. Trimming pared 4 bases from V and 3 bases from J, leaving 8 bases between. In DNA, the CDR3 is TGTGCCAGCAGCTCAGGGGACAATCAGCCCCAGCATTTT. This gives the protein CASSSGDNQPQHF.

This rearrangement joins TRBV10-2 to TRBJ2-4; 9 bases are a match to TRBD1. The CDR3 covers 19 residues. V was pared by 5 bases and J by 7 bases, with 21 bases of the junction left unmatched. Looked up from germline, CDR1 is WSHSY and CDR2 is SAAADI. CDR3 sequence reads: CASSPQDRQGQGWENIQYF. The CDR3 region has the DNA TGCGCCAGCAGTCCCCAAGATCGACAGGGACAGGGTTGGGAGAACATTCAGTACTTC.

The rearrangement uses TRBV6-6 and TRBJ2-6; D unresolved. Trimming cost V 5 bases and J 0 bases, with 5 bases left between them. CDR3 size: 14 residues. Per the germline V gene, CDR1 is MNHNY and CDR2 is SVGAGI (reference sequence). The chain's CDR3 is CASSQVSGANVLTF. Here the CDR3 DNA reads TGTGCCAGCAGTCAGGTCTCTGGGGCCAACGTCCTGACTTTC.

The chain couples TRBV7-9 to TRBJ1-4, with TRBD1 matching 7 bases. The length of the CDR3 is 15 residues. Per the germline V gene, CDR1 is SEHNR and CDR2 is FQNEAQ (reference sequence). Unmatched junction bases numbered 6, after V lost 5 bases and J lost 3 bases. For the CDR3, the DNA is TGTGCCAGCAGCCTTTACAGGGGCGCTAATGAAAAACTGTTTTTT. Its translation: CASSLYRGANEKLFF.

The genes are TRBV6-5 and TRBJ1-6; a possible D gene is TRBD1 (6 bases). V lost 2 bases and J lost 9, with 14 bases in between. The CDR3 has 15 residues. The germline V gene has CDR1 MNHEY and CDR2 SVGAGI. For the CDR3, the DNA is TGTGCCAGCAGTTACCCGCCCAGGGGTAGTTCACCCCTCCACTTT. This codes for CASSYPPRGSSPLHF.

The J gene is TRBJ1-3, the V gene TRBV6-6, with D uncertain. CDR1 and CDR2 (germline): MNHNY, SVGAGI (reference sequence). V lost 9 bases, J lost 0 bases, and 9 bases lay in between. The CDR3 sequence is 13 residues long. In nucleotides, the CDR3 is TGTGCCAGTTCGCGGAGCTCTGGAAACACCATATATTTT. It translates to CASSRSSGNTIYF.

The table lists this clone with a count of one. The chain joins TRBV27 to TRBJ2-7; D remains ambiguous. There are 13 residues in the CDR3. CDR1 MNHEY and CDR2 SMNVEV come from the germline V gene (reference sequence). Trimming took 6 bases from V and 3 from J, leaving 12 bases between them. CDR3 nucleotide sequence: TGTGCCAGCAGCTTCTTTGGAAACTACGAGCAGTACTTC. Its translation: CASSFFGNYEQYF.

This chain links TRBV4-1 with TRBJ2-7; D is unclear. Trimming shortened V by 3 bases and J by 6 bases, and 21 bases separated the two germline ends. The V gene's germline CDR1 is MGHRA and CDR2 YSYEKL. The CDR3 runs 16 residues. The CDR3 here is CASSHPPHGGSGEQYF. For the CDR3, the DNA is TGCGCCAGCAGCCACCCCCCACACGGTGGAAGTGGCGAGCAGTACTTC.

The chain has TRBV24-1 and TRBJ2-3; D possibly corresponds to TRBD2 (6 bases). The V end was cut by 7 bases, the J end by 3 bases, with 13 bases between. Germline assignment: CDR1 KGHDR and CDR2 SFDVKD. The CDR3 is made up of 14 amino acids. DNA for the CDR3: TGTGCCACCAGCCTAGCGAGGCGAACAGATACGCAGTATTTT. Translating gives CATSLARRTDTQYF.

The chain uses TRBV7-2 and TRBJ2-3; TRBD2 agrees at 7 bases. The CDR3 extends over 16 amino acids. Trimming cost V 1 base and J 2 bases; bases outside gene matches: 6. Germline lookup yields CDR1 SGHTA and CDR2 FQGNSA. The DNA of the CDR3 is TGTGCCAGCAGCTTAGAAAGTGCGGGAGCCACAGATACGCAGTATTTT. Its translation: CASSLESAGATDTQYF.

CDR3 loop: CASSNIRGPDTGELFF. The CDR3 DNA follows: TGTGCCAGTAGTAACATAAGGGGGCCCGACACCGGGGAGCTGTTTTTT. This chain connects TRBV19 to TRBJ2-2, with 7 bases identical to TRBD1. This CDR3 spans 16 amino acids. The germline CDR1 and CDR2 sequences are LNHDA and SQIVND (reference sequence). The junction had 8 bases not matched to a gene; V was cut back by 4 bases and J by 3 bases.

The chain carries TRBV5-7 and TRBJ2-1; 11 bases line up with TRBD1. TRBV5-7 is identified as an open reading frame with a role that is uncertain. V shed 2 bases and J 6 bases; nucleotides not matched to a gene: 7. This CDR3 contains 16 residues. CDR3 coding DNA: TGTGCCAGCAGCTTAACTGGGACAGGGGGAACCAATGAGCAGTTCTTC. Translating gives CASSLTGTGGTNEQFF.

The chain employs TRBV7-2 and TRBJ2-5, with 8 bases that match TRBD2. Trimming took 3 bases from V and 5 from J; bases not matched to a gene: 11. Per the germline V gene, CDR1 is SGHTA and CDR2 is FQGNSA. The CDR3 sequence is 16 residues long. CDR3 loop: CASSFTGTSKKETQYF. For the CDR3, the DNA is TGTGCCAGCAGCTTCACCGGGACTAGTAAGAAGGAGACCCAGTACTTC.

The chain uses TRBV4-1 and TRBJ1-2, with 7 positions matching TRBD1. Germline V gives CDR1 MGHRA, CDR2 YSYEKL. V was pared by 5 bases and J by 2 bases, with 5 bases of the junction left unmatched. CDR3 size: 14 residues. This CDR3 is CASSTTGINYGYTF. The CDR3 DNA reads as TGCGCCAGCAGCACGACAGGGATCAACTATGGCTACACCTTC.

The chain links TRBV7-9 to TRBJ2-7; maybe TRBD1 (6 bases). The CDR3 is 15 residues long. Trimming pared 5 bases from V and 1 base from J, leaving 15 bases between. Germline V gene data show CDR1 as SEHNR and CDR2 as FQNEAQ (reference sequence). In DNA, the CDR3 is TGTGCCAGCAGCCTTACAGGGTTATGGTCCTACGAGCAGTACTTC. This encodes CASSLTGLWSYEQYF.